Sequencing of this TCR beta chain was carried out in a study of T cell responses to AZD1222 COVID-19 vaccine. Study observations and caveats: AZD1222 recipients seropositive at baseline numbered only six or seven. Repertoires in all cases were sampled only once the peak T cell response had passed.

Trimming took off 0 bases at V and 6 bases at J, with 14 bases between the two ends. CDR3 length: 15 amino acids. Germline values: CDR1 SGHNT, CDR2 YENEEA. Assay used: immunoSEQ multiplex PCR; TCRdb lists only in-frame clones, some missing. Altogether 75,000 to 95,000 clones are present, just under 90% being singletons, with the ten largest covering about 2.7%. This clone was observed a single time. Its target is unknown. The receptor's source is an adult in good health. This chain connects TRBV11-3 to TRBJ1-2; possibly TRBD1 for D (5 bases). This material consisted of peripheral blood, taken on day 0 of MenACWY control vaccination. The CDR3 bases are TGTGCCAGCAGCTTAGAGGGTCAGGGTTTGGATGGCTACACCTTC. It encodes CASSLEGQGLDGYTF.